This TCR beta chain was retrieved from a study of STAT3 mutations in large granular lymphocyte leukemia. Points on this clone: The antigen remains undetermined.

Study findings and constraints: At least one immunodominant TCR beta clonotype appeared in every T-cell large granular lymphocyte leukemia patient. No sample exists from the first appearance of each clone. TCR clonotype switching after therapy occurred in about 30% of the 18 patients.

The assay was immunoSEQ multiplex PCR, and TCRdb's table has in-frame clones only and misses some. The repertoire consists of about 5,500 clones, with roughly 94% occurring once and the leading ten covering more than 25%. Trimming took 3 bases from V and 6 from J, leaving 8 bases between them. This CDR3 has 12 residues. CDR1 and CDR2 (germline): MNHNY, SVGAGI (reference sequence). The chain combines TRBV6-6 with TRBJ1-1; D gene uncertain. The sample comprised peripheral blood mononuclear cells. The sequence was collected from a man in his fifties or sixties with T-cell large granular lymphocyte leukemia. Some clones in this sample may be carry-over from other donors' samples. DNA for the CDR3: TGTGCCAGCAGTTATGGGGTGGCTGAAGCTTTCTTT. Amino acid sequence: CASSYGVAEAFF.